Listed below are T cell receptor beta chains from one sample, sequenced in a study of cytomegalovirus exposure and HLA in healthy donors. TCRdb keeps only in-frame clones here, not all; method: immunoSEQ multiplex PCR. This table has over 150,000 clones, 80% to 90% appearing once. Sequenced: PBMCs. All receptors derive from a woman aged 25 to 45 in good health and CMV-seronegative. Both conserved end residues are part of each CDR3. Expanded clones are given a class, and other clones once, few, many or no size at all.

len,abundance,j_gene,v_gene,CDR3aa
13,.,TRBJ1-3,TRBV30,CAWSVTSGNTIYF
12,.,TRBJ2-2,TRBV6-5,CASRRGTGELFF
13,once,TRBJ1-2,TRBV27,CASRPSGNYGYTF
17,.,TRBJ2-2,TRBV2,CASRLPWASGNTGELFF
15,.,TRBJ1-1,TRBV5-1,CASSGGGHPVDEAFF
15,.,TRBJ2-7,TRBV5-1,CASSLYIGGRYEQYF
13,.,TRBJ2-7,TRBV7-7,CASSLSGAREQYF
14,few,TRBJ1-2,TRBV2,CASSEGGVDYGYTF
15,.,TRBJ1-1,TRBV4-3,CASSQEGAGNTEAFF
15,.,TRBJ2-7,TRBV15,CATAGTSGIYYEQYF
16,.,TRBJ2-7,TRBV27,CASSLSGTSGTYEQYF
12,.,TRBJ1-2,TRBV4-2,CASSPGIYGYTF
12,.,TRBJ2-7,TRBV30,CAWSVLGYEQYF
14,.,TRBJ2-2,TRBV6-5,CASSYLGRAGELFF
13,.,TRBJ2-5,TRBV27,CASSTGFGATQYF
17,.,TRBJ2-2,TRBV25-1,CASSASGTHANTGELFF
15,.,TRBJ2-3,TRBV30,CAWWVGGNGADTQYF
15,.,TRBJ1-2,TRBV4-1,CASSPGTANNYGYTF
16,.,TRBJ2-1,TRBV19,CASSLRAGVKYNEQFF
14,.,TRBJ2-2,TRBV6-5,CASSSGGLGGELFF
15,.,TRBJ2-1,TRBV11-3,CASSLENRDYNEQFF
16,.,TRBJ1-2,TRBV9,CASSDQTGDSLGGYTF
13,once,TRBJ2-7,TRBV5-4,CASSFTPSYEQYF
14,.,TRBJ2-7,TRBV18,CASSPIQTSYEQYF
15,.,TRBJ1-4,TRBV4-3,CASSQDRGSNEKLFF
10,.,TRBJ2-2,TRBV7-8,CASSSGELFF
16,few,TRBJ1-5,TRBV5-7,CASSCPREVSNQPQHF
12,few,TRBJ2-7,TRBV2,CAVQGPWDEQYF
14,.,TRBJ1-1,TRBV29-1,CSVEGPNLNTEAFF
14,.,TRBJ2-4,TRBV9,CASSAGGAKNIQYF
12,.,TRBJ1-5,TRBV19,CASCTGNQPQHF
15,.,TRBJ1-1,TRBV19,CASSIVGTQNTEAFF
13,.,TRBJ1-1,TRBV4-2,CASSPKMNTEAFF
11,.,TRBJ1-5,TRBV6-6,CASSYDQPQHF
16,.,TRBJ2-1,TRBV27,CASRRTGGRSYNEQFF
14,.,TRBJ1-2,TRBV7-2,CASSLARWVYGYTF
11,.,TRBJ1-1,TRBV25-1,CASSVLAEAFF
15,.,TRBJ2-1,TRBV29-1,CSLEKTGGSYNEQFF
15,.,TRBJ1-5,TRBV28,CASRENTGGTQPQHF
14,.,TRBJ2-7,TRBV6-1,CASSESGSSVVQYF
16,.,TRBJ2-1,TRBV6-4,CASSDSFRQAYNEQFF
13,.,TRBJ1-1,TRBV28,CASSLSGRREAFF
17,.,TRBJ2-4,TRBV5-6,CASSWRLLAGVENIQYF
16,.,TRBJ2-7,TRBV7-8,CASSLARQGASYEQYF
17,.,TRBJ2-3,TRBV4-3,CASSQLPAGSGSDTQYF
14,once,TRBJ2-2,TRBV5-1,CASSLPPGTGELFF